This T cell receptor (beta chain) was obtained from a study of spatial heterogeneity in lung cancer. Overall study results and limits: Tumor T-cell coverage was an estimated 7% or so for alpha and more than 11% for beta chains. Tracking of tumor mutation counts was seen in expanded intratumoral alpha and beta TCR counts.

Time point denoted: sample taken at primary tumor resection. Unsorted whole RNA from tumor, nontumor lung or frozen PBMC underwent sequencing. MiXCR, applied by TCRdb to the 5' RACE reads, yields one record per CDR3 protein. The repertoire holds fewer than 15,000 distinct CDR3 sequences, roughly 5.4% seen once, with approximately 10% in the top ten. V was clipped by 6 bases and J by 7 bases; unmatched bases: 13. CDR1 is MNHNY and CDR2 is SVGAGI in the germline V gene (reference sequence). The CDR3 sequence is 16 residues long. This clonotype was seen repeatedly, ten times or more. The antigen is not known.

This clonotype originated in a female donor with early-stage non-small cell lung cancer. Sequencing used lung tumor tissue, obtained at surgery. V gene TRBV6-6 combines with J gene TRBJ2-1; 9 bases are shared with TRBD2. The CDR3 DNA is TGTGCCAGCAGCACCCTAAGCGGGGGGATATTGAATGAGCAGTTCTTC. It specifies CASSTLSGGILNEQFF.